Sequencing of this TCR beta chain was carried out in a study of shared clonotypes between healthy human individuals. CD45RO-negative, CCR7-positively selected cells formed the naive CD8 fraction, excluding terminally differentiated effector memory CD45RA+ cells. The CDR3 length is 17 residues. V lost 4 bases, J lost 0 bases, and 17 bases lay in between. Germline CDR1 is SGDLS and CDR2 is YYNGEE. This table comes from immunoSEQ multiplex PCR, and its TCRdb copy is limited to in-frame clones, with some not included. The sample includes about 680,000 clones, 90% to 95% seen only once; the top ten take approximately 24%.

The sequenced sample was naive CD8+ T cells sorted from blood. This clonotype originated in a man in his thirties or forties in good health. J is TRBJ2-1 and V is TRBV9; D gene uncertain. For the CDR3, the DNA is TGTGCCAGCAGCCCGGGCCTCAGCCCAAGCTCCTACAATGAGCAGTTCTTC. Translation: CASSPGLSPSSYNEQFF.